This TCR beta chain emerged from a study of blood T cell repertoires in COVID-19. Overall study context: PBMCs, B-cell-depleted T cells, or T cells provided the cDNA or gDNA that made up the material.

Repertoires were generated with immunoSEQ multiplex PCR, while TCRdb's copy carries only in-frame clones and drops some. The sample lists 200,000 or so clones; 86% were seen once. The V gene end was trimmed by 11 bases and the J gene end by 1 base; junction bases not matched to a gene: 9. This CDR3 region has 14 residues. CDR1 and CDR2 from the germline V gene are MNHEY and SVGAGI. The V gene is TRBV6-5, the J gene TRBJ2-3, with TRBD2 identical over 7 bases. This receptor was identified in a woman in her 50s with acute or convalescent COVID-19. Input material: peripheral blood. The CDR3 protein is CAGSLTSGTDTQYF. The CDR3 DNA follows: TGTGCCGGCTCCCTAACTAGCGGCACAGATACGCAGTATTTT.